This passage covers 18 T cell receptor beta chains from one sample sequenced in a study of CD8 T cells in ankylosing spondylitis. Their specific antigens are unknown. Regarding the study as a whole: Ankylosing spondylitis blood appeared to carry a characteristic TCR beta motif of roughly 8 highly homologous variants.

One entry per CDR3 protein, called by TCRdb with MiXCR from the 5' RACE reads. Here the sample spans a few hundred thousand distinct CDR3 sequences, about 20% being singletons. The sample was blood, either unsorted or a sorted T cell fraction (not recorded which). These receptors were taken from a male donor with ankylosing spondylitis.

This clonotype was recorded a few times. V gene TRBV7-9 combines with J gene TRBJ1-5; D is ambiguous. CDR3 length equals 12 residues. Germline assignment: CDR1 SEHNR and CDR2 FQNEAQ (reference sequence). V gave up 5 bases and J gave up 3 bases, with 5 bases separating them. As DNA, the CDR3 is TGTGCCAGCAGCATGCCCAATCAGCCCCAGCATTTT. Translation: CASSMPNQPQHF.

The rearrangement uses TRBV5-1 and TRBJ2-3; 8 nucleotides match TRBD2. The CDR3 is 13 amino acids. V lost 7 bases and J lost 4; bases outside the gene matches: 5. CDR1 and CDR2 (germline): SGHRS, YFSETQ. CDR3 sequence reads: CASGRGDSDTQYF. The CDR3 nucleotides read TGCGCCAGCGGGCGGGGGGATTCAGATACGCAGTATTTT. Full variable domain (remainder filled in from reference TRBV5-1 and TRBJ2-3): KAGVTQTPRYLIKTRGQQVTLSCSPISGHRSVSWYQQTPGQGLQFLFEYFSETQRNKGNFPGRFSGRQFSNSRSEMNVSTLELGDSALYLCASGRGDSDTQYFGPGTRLTVL.

This chain joins TRBV5-1 and TRBJ1-2; D unresolved. The germline CDR1 and CDR2 sequences are SGHRS and YFSETQ. V dropped 4 bases and J dropped 2 bases, with 12 bases sitting between them. The CDR3 has 14 amino acids. The chain's CDR3 is CASSLDLGNYGYTF. The CDR3 DNA reads as TGCGCCAGCAGCCTGGACTTGGGAAACTATGGCTACACCTTC.

The chain's CDR3 is CASSSLRRGNTYNEQFF. The CDR3 nucleotides read TGTGCCAGCAGCTCCCTTAGAAGGGGCAACACCTACAATGAGCAGTTCTTC. V gene TRBV7-2 combines with J gene TRBJ2-1; possibly TRBD1 for D (5 bases). V lost 4 bases, J lost 2 bases, and 18 bases lay in between. Looked up from germline, CDR1 is SGHTA and CDR2 is FQGNSA. The CDR3 extends over 17 amino acids.

The chain has TRBV20-1 and TRBJ2-1; maybe TRBD2 (6 bases). Germline values: CDR1 DFQATT, CDR2 SNEGSKA (reference sequence). V was trimmed by 5 bases and J by 4 bases, leaving 12 bases between them. The CDR3 runs 13 residues. CDR3 DNA sequence: TGCAGTGCTCTACGGGAGAGGTACAATGAGCAGTTCTTC. Protein: CSALRERYNEQFF.

The genes are TRBV29-1 and TRBJ1-1, with TRBD1 identical over 9 bases. The CDR3 has 11 residues. CDR1 and CDR2 (germline): SQVTM, ANQGSEA. The CDR3 DNA reads as TGCATGAGCCGGACAGGGGTAGGAGCTTTCTTT. Protein product: CMSRTGVGAFF.

This clonotype was recorded many times. The CDR3 loop is CSATGSSYEQYF. The CDR3 DNA follows: TGCAGTGCAACAGGTTCCTCCTACGAGCAGTACTTC. The V gene is TRBV20-1, the J gene TRBJ2-7, with D possibly TRBD1 on 5 matching bases. CDR1 is DFQATT, CDR2 SNEGSKA, per germline (reference sequence). V was cut by 6 bases and J by 0 bases, with 9 bases left in between. The CDR3 loop spans 12 amino acids.

The gene calls are TRBV12-3 or TRBV12-4 and TRBJ2-5, with D perhaps matching TRBD2 (5 bases). The CDR3 length is 14 residues. V was pared by 5 bases and J by 4 bases, with 14 bases between. The CDR3 DNA follows: TGTGCCAGCAGTCCCATCGGGGTGCGAGAGACCCAGTACTTC. Encoded protein: CASSPIGVRETQYF.

The chain recombines TRBV7-3 with TRBJ2-2, with 9 bases aligning to TRBD1. V lost 5 bases and J lost 1; bases outside the gene matches: 5. This CDR3 is 16 amino acids long. Germline V lookup: CDR1 SGHTA, CDR2 FQGTGA. The CDR3 loop is CASSPRTGENTGELFF. The CDR3 bases are TGTGCCAGCAGCCCAAGGACAGGGGAGAACACCGGGGAGCTGTTTTTT.

The V call is TRBV12-3 or TRBV12-4, the J call TRBJ2-6; 9 bases are shared with TRBD1. The CDR3 runs to 16 residues. V was clipped by 7 bases and J by 0 bases; unmatched bases: 4. The CDR3 is CASMGQGSSGANVLTF. Written as DNA, the CDR3 is TGTGCCAGCATGGGACAGGGCAGCTCTGGGGCCAACGTCCTGACTTTC.

This clonotype turned up a few times. This chain uses TRBV12-3 or TRBV12-4 with TRBJ1-1, with D uncertain. V lost 1 base and J lost 10, with 10 bases in between. CDR3 length equals 12 residues. The CDR3 here is CASSLVQSIAFF. CDR3 coding DNA: TGTGCCAGCAGTTTAGTTCAGAGTATAGCTTTCTTT.

The rearrangement joins TRBV30 to TRBJ2-2, with TRBD2 identical over 7 bases. With V trimmed by 8 bases and J by 4 bases, 7 bases remained unmatched. CDR1 and CDR2 from the germline V gene are GTSNPN and SVGIG (reference sequence). The CDR3 runs to 13 residues. The CDR3 DNA reads TGTGCCAGGGGAGGGCCCGTCACCGGGGAGCTGTTTTTT. Translation gives CARGGPVTGELFF.

This clonotype has only a few counts. The rearrangement links TRBV24-1 to TRBJ2-1; maybe TRBD1 (6 bases). Germline CDR1 and CDR2: KGHDR and SFDVKD. Trimming took off 7 bases at V and 4 bases at J, with 13 bases between the two ends. The CDR3 is 14 residues long. The CDR3 protein is CATRGGKGYNEQFF. The CDR3 coding sequence is TGTGCCACCAGAGGGGGAAAGGGTTACAATGAGCAGTTCTTC.

The sample holds a few counts of this clonotype. The CDR3 is CASRTQRSGTAYNEQFF. The CDR3 DNA sequence: TGTGCCAGCAGAACCCAGAGATCCGGGACAGCCTACAATGAGCAGTTCTTC. The V gene is TRBV21-1, the J gene TRBJ2-1; the D segment call TRBD1 is taken from the table without a DNA check. TRBV21-1 is a pseudogene locus. This CDR3 spans 17 amino acids.

A few counts support this clonotype. This rearrangement joins TRBV7-2 to TRBJ2-1, with TRBD2 identical over 7 bases. Germline-derived CDR1 and CDR2 are SGHTA and FQGNSA. The V and J ends lost 3 bases and 3 bases, in that order; junction bases with no gene match: 5. This CDR3 has 15 residues. The CDR3 DNA is TGTGCCAGCAGCTTGGCCCGGGACTACTACAATGAGCAGTTCTTC. Its translation: CASSLARDYYNEQFF.

This clonotype has a handful of counts. The chain joins TRBV10-3 to TRBJ2-2, with D tentatively TRBD1 or TRBD2 (5 bases each). This CDR3 has 14 residues. CDR1 and CDR2 from the germline V gene are ENHRY and SYGVKD. The ends were cut back, 3 bases at V and 6 bases at J, with 11 bases in the middle. The CDR3 sequence is CAISDRGWSGELFF. CDR3 in DNA: TGTGCCATCAGTGACCGGGGCTGGTCCGGGGAGCTGTTTTTT.

The chain carries TRBV20-1 and TRBJ2-1; 9 nucleotides agree with TRBD2. CDR1 and CDR2 from the germline V gene are DFQATT and SNEGSKA (reference sequence). CDR3 length equals 12 residues. V shed 3 bases and J 14 bases; nucleotides not matched to a gene: 8. The DNA of the CDR3 is TGCAGTGCTAGTGTCCTAGCGGGACTTAAGTTCTTC. Translation: CSASVLAGLKFF.

The gene calls are TRBV5-6 and TRBJ1-2; D not resolved. This CDR3 contains 14 residues. Germline assignment: CDR1 SGHDT and CDR2 YYEEEE. V lost 4 bases to trimming and J lost 3 bases, with 13 bases between them. CDR3 loop: CASSRQTVYYGYTF. The CDR3 DNA sequence: TGTGCCAGCAGCCGCCAGACTGTATACTATGGCTACACCTTC.